Sequencing of this TCR beta chain was carried out in a study of T-cell reconstitution after alpha-beta-depleted transplantation in children. A few counts support this clonotype. The length of the CDR3 is 15 residues. V was pared by 1 base and J by 5 bases, with 11 bases between. Germline V lookup: CDR1 LNHNV, CDR2 YYDKDF (reference sequence). Unique molecular identifiers were incorporated when the TCRbeta library was constructed. TCRdb processed the PCR reads anew with MiXCR; each CDR3 protein has one entry. This table has a few hundred thousand distinct CDR3 sequences, under 13% appearing once. The TCR originated in a human donor who donated a stem cell graft to a child with acute lymphoblastic leukemia. The sample here was PBMCs from the stem cell graft donor, taken from the stem cell graft. The V and J genes are TRBV15 and TRBJ1-4; no firm D call. DNA of the CDR3: TGTGCCACCAGCAGAGTGAAGGGCCTGAATGAAAAACTGTTTTTT. Residues: CATSRVKGLNEKLFF.